A selection of T cell receptor beta chains follows, all from one sample in a study of shared clonotypes between healthy human individuals. Sequenced by immunoSEQ multiplex PCR; TCRdb stores in-frame clones only, minus some. The sample comprises about 1.1 million clones, roughly 77% of which are singletons, and approximately 0.9% rests with the top ten. The sample comprised memory CD4+ T cells from PBMCs. These receptors originate from a young man in good health. Some clones in this sample may be carry-over from other donors' samples. The CDR3 runs from the conserved cysteine through the conserved F or W. A D gene is named only where the DNA matches it firmly. The size field is filled for only some rows; it gives once, few, many or a size class.

V gene	J gene	clone size	D gene	CDR3 DNA	CDR3 protein
TRBV18	TRBJ2-7	-	-	TGTGCCAGCTCACCAGCACAGCGGTCCTACGAGCAGTACTTC	CASSPAQRSYEQYF
TRBV9	TRBJ1-1	few	-	TGTGCCAGCAGCGTAGATTCGAACACTGAAGCTTTCTTT	CASSVDSNTEAFF
TRBV5-4	TRBJ2-5	-	TRBD2	TGTGCCAGCAGCTTGGCTAGCGGCGGAGAGACCCAGTACTTC	CASSLASGGETQYF
TRBV5-1	TRBJ1-1	few	TRBD1	TGCGCCAGCAGCTTCGGGACAGCGAACACTGAAGCTTTCTTT	CASSFGTANTEAFF
TRBV7-3	TRBJ2-1	-	TRBD2	TGTGCCAGCAGCTTGGGCAGCGGGAGCTCCTACAATGAGCAGTTCTTC	CASSLGSGSSYNEQFF
TRBV7-9	TRBJ2-5	-	TRBD1	TGTGCCAGCAGCTCCGGGACAGGGGGGCCCCAAGAGACCCAGTACTTC	CASSSGTGGPQETQYF
TRBV4-1	TRBJ1-1	few	-	TGCGCCAGCAGCCTCGGGATGTCGAACACTGAAGCTTTCTTT	CASSLGMSNTEAFF
TRBV7-2	TRBJ1-1	-	-	TGTGCCAGCAGCTTAGCTCCATTGGGGCTCACTGAAGCTTTCTTT	CASSLAPLGLTEAFF
TRBV11-2	TRBJ2-7	few	TRBD1	TGTGCCAGCGGCCGGGACAGGTACTCCTACGAGCAGTACTTC	CASGRDRYSYEQYF
TRBV30	TRBJ2-2	-	-	TGTGCCTGGAGTCCCAAGGGGTTTTCACCTACGGGGGAGCTGTTTTTT	CAWSPKGFSPTGELFF
TRBV9	TRBJ2-5	-	TRBD2	TGTGCCAGCAGCCCAGTCGGGACTAGCGGGGCAATCCAAGAGACCCAGTACTTC	CASSPVGTSGAIQETQYF
TRBV11-2	TRBJ1-3	-	-	TGTGCCAGCACCTATCCTAGGGTTTCTGGAAACACCATATATTTT	CASTYPRVSGNTIYF
TRBV19	TRBJ2-7	-	-	TGTGCCAGTAGTATGGGGGGCCGTGGCGAGCAGTACTTC	CASSMGGRGEQYF
TRBV25-1	TRBJ2-1	-	-	TGTGCCAGCAGTGAAGTACCCTTCTCCTACAATGAGCAGTTCTTC	CASSEVPFSYNEQFF
TRBV18	TRBJ2-1	many	-	TGTGCCAGCTCACCAAGTTCGGATGAGCAGTTCTTC	CASSPSSDEQFF
TRBV7-2	TRBJ2-7	-	-	TGTGCCAGCAGCTTAGTGGCCACCTACGAGCAGTACTTC	CASSLVATYEQYF
TRBV7-6	TRBJ2-3	-	-	TGTGCCAGCAGCGGAGTGGTAGGGACGCAGTATTTT	CASSGVVGTQYF
TRBV4-1	TRBJ2-2	-	TRBD2	TGCGCCAGCAGCCGAGGACTAGCGGGACCGGGCACCGGGGAGCTGTTTTTT	CASSRGLAGPGTGELFF
TRBV29-1	TRBJ2-7	-	-	TGCAGCTCCCCGTCGTCACCCCATTTCTTC	CSSPSSPHFF
TRBV7-2	TRBJ1-3	few	-	TGTGCCAGCAGCTCAGGGGGAAACACCATATATTTT	CASSSGGNTIYF
TRBV19	TRBJ1-5	-	-	TGTGCCACTCGGCGGCGGGTGGCGAGCAATCAGCCCCAGCATTTT	CATRRRVASNQPQHF
TRBV2	TRBJ2-5	-	-	TGTGCCAGCAGTGGGAGGAGTCAGGAGACCCAGTACTTC	CASSGRSQETQYF
TRBV5-1	TRBJ1-1	-	TRBD1	TGCGCCAGCCGACAACAACAGGGGTCGGCTTTCTTT	CASRQQQGSAFF
TRBV6-6	TRBJ1-5	-	TRBD1	TGTGCCAGCAGTTACCATTTCAGGGGGCAGCCCCAGCATTTT	CASSYHFRGQPQHF
TRBV6-5	TRBJ2-7	-	TRBD1	TGTGCCAGCAGTTATGGTCGGACAGGGTCCTACGAGCAGTACTTC	CASSYGRTGSYEQYF
TRBV15	TRBJ2-2	-	TRBD1	TGTGCCACCAGCACACAGGGGGCCCAAAACACCGGGGAGCTGTTTTTT	CATSTQGAQNTGELFF